This is a list of T cell receptor beta chains from one sample in a study of control samples from healthy donors and cancer patients. Generated by immunoSEQ multiplex PCR, the TCRdb table keeps only in-frame clones and is missing some. The sample shows around 40,000 clones, approximately 90% of them seen only once. Sequenced material: PBMCs. These receptors all stem from a woman in her forties with head and neck cancer. Both conserved end residues are part of each CDR3. D genes are given only for firm matches. Clone sizes are given selectively: once, few, many, or a class where the clone is expanded.

size	V	D	J	CDR3	DNA
NA	TRBV27	NA	TRBJ1-1	CASSFRRRLRNTEAFF	TGTGCCAGCAGCTTTAGGAGGCGACTTCGGAACACTGAAGCTTTCTTT
NA	TRBV27	NA	TRBJ2-7	CASSSTFPPSYEQYF	TGTGCCAGCAGTTCAACTTTTCCTCCTTCTTACGAGCAGTACTTC
NA	TRBV5-4	NA	TRBJ2-1	CASSALGTDNEQFF	TGTGCCAGCAGCGCCCTCGGGACGGACAATGAGCAGTTCTTC
NA	TRBV3-1/TRBV3-2	TRBD1	TRBJ2-1	CASSQDPTGEDEQFF	TGTGCCAGCAGCCAAGACCCGACAGGGGAAGATGAGCAGTTCTTC
NA	TRBV11-2	NA	TRBJ2-7	CASSLGAGGGYEQYF	TGTGCCAGCAGCTTAGGGGCAGGGGGAGGGTACGAGCAGTACTTC
NA	TRBV16	NA	TRBJ2-1	CASSQSGRDGGEQFF	TGTGCCAGCAGCCAATCAGGCAGGGATGGCGGTGAGCAGTTCTTC
NA	TRBV5-4	NA	TRBJ2-2	CASSPPTSQLNTGELFF	TGTGCCAGCAGCCCCCCCACTAGTCAATTGAACACCGGGGAGCTGTTTTTT
NA	TRBV28	NA	TRBJ1-2	CASSFRTIGYTF	TGTGCCAGCAGTTTCCGGACAATTGGCTACACCTTC
NA	TRBV5-1	TRBD2	TRBJ2-7	CASSLDTAGESYEQYF	TGCGCCAGCAGCTTGGATACAGCGGGAGAATCATACGAGCAGTACTTC
NA	TRBV6-5	TRBD2	TRBJ2-1	CASSSGTSGRNEQFF	TGTGCCAGCAGTTCGGGGACTAGCGGGAGAAATGAGCAGTTCTTC
NA	TRBV6-1	NA	TRBJ1-6	CASSERVQGRDSPLHF	TGTGCCAGCAGTGAACGGGTCCAGGGCAGGGATTCACCCCTCCACTTT
NA	TRBV11-2	NA	TRBJ2-7	CASSPDSYEQYF	TGTGCCAGCAGCCCCGACAGCTACGAGCAGTACTTC
NA	TRBV6-6	NA	TRBJ1-5	CASSSYRPNNQPQHF	TGTGCCAGCAGCTCTTATAGACCGAATAATCAGCCCCAGCATTTT
NA	TRBV19	TRBD1	TRBJ1-6	CASSFRQGGVGSPLHF	TGTGCCAGCAGTTTCAGACAGGGGGGCGTCGGTTCACCCCTCCACTTT
NA	TRBV5-4	NA	TRBJ1-2	CASSPRVLYGYTF	TGTGCCAGCAGCCCCCGGGTCCTATATGGCTACACCTTC
NA	TRBV4-1	NA	TRBJ1-1	CASSQDYRAPEAFF	TGCGCCAGCAGCCAAGACTACAGGGCCCCTGAAGCTTTCTTT
NA	TRBV7-3	TRBD1	TRBJ2-3	CASSLRAGGRTDTQYF	TGTGCCAGCAGCTTAAGGGCAGGGGGAAGGACAGATACGCAGTATTTT
NA	TRBV6-1	TRBD1	TRBJ1-1	CASSEAVGQGNTEAFF	TGTGCCAGCAGTGAAGCGGTGGGACAGGGGAACACTGAAGCTTTCTTT
NA	TRBV6-1	NA	TRBJ1-1	CASSDYAGFGTEAFF	TGTGCCAGCAGTGATTACGCGGGGTTTGGAACTGAAGCTTTCTTT
NA	TRBV2	TRBD2	TRBJ2-7	CASKGLAYEQYF	TGTGCCAGCAAGGGACTAGCCTACGAGCAGTACTTC
NA	TRBV5-1	TRBD2	TRBJ2-7	CASSFTGGGNEQYF	TGCGCCAGCAGCTTCACGGGAGGGGGAAACGAGCAGTACTTC
NA	TRBV11-3	TRBD2	TRBJ2-3	CASSLGSGESTDTQYF	TGTGCCAGCAGCCTAGGTAGCGGGGAGTCGACAGATACGCAGTATTTT
NA	TRBV7-9	NA	TRBJ2-5	CASSSFAGLQETQYF	TGTGCCAGCAGCTCCTTCGCGGGCCTCCAAGAGACCCAGTACTTC
once	TRBV2	NA	TRBJ2-5	CASRVGALGETQYF	TGTGCCAGCAGGGTCGGGGCCCTCGGGGAGACCCAGTACTTC
NA	TRBV5-1	TRBD1	TRBJ1-4	CASSWTGEREKLFF	TGCGCCAGCAGCTGGACAGGGGAGCGTGAAAAACTGTTTTTT
NA	TRBV6-1	NA	TRBJ2-6	CASSEDRPGANVPTF	TGTGCCAGCAGTGAAGACAGACCTGGGGCCAACGTCCCGACTTTC
NA	TRBV7-9	NA	TRBJ1-1	CASSLSPQADTEAFF	TGTGCCAGCAGCTTATCCCCCCAAGCGGACACTGAAGCTTTCTTT
NA	TRBV10-3	NA	TRBJ2-7	CAISPLGSGQYF	TGTGCCATCAGCCCCTTAGGTTCAGGGCAGTACTTC
NA	TRBV5-8	TRBD2	TRBJ2-1	CASSLWGGSSSYNEQFF	TGTGCCAGCAGCTTGTGGGGGGGAAGTTCGTCGTACAATGAGCAGTTCTTC
NA	TRBV6-5	NA	TRBJ1-2	CASSLNADNYGYTF	TGTGCCAGCAGTTTAAATGCTGATAACTATGGCTACACCTTC